This T cell receptor beta chain was obtained from a study of T-cell memory formation after mild COVID-19. Across the whole study: For the most part, TCR clusters were specific to one donor.

Details on this clonotype: The antigen is undetermined.

The V gene lost 5 bases and the J gene lost 4 bases, with 13 bases spanning the gap. The CDR3 is 13 amino acids. Germline V gene sequence: CDR1 SGHRS, CDR2 YFSETQ. Study-wide results and caveats: A subset of responding clones appeared in pre-infection memory, suggesting cross-reactive memory joined. CD4+ bias marked clones expanding day 15 to 37, unlike balanced contracting clones. The SARS-CoV-2 specificity of second-wave clones reaching peak at day 37 remained unverified.

One entry per CDR3 protein, called by TCRdb with MiXCR from the 5' RACE reads. Seen here are hundreds of thousands of distinct CDR3 sequences, roughly 21% observed once, and the top ten hold approximately 8.4%. This receptor was obtained from an adult woman who had mild COVID-19 (a few samples of this study predate the infection). Cell type and time point are not known. The sequenced sample was PBMCs or a T cell subset sorted from them (not recorded which). V usage is TRBV5-1 and J usage is TRBJ2-7; a possible D gene is TRBD1 (5 bases). The CDR3 DNA follows: TGCGCCAGCAGAGAACAGGTGGGGTACGAGCAGTACTTC. It is translated as CASREQVGYEQYF.